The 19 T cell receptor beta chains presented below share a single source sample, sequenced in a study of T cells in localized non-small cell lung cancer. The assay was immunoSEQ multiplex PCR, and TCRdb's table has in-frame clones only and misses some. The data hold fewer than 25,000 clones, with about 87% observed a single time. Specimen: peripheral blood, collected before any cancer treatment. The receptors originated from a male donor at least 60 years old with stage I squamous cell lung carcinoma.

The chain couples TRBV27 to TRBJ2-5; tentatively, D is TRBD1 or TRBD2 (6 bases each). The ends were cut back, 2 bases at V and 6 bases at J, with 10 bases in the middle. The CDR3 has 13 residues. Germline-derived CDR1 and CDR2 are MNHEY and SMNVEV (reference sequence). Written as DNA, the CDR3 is TGTGCCAGCAGTTTAGAGGGGGGCCAGACCCAGTACTTC. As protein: CASSLEGGQTQYF.

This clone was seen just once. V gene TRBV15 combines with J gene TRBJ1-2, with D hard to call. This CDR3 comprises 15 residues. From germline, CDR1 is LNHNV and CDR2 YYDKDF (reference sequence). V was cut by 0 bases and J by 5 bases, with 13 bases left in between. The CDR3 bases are TGTGCCACCAGCAGAGATAAAACGGCGTCTTATGGCTACACCTTC. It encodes CATSRDKTASYGYTF.

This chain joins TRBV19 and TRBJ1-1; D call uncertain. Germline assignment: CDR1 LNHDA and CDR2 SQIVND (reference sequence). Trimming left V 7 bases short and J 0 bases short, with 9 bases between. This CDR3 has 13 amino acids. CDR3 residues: CASTLTLNTEAFF. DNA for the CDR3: TGTGCCAGTACCCTGACCCTGAACACTGAAGCTTTCTTT.

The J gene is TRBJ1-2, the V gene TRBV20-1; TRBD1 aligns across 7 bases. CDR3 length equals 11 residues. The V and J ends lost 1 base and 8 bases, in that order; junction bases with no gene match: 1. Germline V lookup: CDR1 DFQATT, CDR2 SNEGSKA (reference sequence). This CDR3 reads CSARVTGGYTF. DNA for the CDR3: TGCAGTGCTAGAGTGACAGGGGGCTACACCTTC.

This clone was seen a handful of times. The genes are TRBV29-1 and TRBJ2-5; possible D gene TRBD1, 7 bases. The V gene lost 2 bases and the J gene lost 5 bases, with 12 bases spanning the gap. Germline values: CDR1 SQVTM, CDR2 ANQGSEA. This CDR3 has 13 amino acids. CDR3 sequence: CSVEKGAGETQYF. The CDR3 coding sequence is TGCAGCGTTGAAAAGGGGGCGGGGGAGACCCAGTACTTC.

CDR3 in amino acids: CASRGQGTPSREAFF. As DNA, the CDR3 is TGTGCCAGCAGAGGACAGGGAACCCCCTCGAGGGAAGCTTTCTTT. V usage is TRBV28 and J usage is TRBJ1-1; TRBD1 matches at 8 bases. The CDR3 sequence is 15 residues long. The J segment lost 8 bases and the V segment lost 6 bases, leaving 14 bases of the junction unmatched. Germline loops: CDR1 MDHEN, CDR2 SYDVKM.

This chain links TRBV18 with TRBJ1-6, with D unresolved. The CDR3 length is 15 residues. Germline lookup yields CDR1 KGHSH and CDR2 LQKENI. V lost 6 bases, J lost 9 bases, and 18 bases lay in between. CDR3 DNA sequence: TGTGCCAGCTCTCCCCGTGATCCGGATACTTCACCCCTCCACTTT. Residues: CASSPRDPDTSPLHF.

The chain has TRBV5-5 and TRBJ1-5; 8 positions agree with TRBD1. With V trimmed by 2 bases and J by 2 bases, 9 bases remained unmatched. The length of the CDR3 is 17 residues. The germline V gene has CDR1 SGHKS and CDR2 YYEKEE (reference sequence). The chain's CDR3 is CASSLQGEGYGNQPQHF. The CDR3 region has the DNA TGTGCCAGCAGCTTACAGGGGGAAGGTTATGGCAATCAGCCCCAGCATTTT.

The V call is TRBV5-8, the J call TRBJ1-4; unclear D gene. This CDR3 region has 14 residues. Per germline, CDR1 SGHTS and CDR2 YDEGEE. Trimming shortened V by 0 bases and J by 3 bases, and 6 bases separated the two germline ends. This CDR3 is CASSLGTANEKLFF. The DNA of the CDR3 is TGTGCCAGCAGCTTGGGCACAGCTAATGAAAAACTGTTTTTT.

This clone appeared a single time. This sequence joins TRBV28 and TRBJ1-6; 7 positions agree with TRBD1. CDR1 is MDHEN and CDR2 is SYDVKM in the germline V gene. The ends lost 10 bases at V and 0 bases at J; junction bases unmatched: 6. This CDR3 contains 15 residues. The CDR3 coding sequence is TGTGCCACCCGGACAGGCGCCTCCTATAATTCACCCCTCCACTTT. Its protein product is CATRTGASYNSPLHF.

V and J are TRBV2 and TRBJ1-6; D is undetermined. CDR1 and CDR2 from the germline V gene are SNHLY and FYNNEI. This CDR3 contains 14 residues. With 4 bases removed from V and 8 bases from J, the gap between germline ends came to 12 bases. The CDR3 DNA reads TGTGCCAGCAGTGGGGCTCAGAGTTATTCACCCCTCCACTTT. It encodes CASSGAQSYSPLHF.

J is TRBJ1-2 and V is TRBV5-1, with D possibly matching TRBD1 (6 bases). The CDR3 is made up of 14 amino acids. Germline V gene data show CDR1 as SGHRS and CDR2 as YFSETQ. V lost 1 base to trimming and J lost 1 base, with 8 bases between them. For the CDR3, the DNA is TGCGCCAGCAGCTTGACAGGGATTAACTATGGCTACACCTTC. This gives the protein CASSLTGINYGYTF.

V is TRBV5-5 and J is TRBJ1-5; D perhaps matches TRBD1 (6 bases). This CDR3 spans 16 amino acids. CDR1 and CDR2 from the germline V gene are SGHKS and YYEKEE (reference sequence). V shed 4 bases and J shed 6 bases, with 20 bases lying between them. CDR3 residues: CASSLNSDRRAQPQHF. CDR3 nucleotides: TGTGCCAGCAGCCTAAATTCGGACAGAAGGGCTCAGCCCCAGCATTTT.

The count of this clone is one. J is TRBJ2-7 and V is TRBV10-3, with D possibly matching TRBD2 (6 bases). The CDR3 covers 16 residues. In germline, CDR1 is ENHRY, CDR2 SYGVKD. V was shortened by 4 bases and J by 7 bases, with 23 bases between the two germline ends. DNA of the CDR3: TGTGCCATCAGTGCGAGGGGTGGAGGGAGCCTACGGGAGCAGTACTTC. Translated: CAISARGGGSLREQYF.

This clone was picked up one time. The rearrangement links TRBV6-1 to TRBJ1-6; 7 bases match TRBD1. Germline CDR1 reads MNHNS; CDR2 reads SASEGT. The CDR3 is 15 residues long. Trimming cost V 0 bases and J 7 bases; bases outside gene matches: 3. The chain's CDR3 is CASSEAPGQNSPLHF. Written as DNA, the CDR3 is TGTGCCAGCAGTGAAGCGCCGGGACAGAATTCACCCCTCCACTTT.

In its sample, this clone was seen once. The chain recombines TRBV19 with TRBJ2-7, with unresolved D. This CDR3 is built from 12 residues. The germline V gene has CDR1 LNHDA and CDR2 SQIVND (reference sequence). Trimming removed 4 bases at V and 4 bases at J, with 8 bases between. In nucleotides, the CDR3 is TGTGCCAGTAGTACTCGGACGTACGAGCAGTACTTC. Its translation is CASSTRTYEQYF.

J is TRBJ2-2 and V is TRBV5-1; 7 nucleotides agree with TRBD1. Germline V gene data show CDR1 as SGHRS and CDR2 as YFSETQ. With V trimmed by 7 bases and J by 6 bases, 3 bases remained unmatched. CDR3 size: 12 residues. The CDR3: CASGRGSGELFF. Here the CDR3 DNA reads TGCGCCAGCGGCAGGGGGTCCGGGGAGCTGTTTTTT.

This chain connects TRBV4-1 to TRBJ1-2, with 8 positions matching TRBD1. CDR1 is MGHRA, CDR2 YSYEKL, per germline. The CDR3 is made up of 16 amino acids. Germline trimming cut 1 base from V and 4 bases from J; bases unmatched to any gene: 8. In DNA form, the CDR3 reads TGCGCCAGCAGCCAAGGCTGGGACAGGACCCTCTATGGCTACACCTTC. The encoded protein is CASSQGWDRTLYGYTF.

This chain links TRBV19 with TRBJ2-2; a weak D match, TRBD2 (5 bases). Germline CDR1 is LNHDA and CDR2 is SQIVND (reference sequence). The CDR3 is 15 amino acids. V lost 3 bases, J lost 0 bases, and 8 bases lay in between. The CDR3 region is CASSIGRANTGELFF. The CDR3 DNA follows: TGTGCCAGTAGTATTGGGCGGGCGAACACCGGGGAGCTGTTTTTT.